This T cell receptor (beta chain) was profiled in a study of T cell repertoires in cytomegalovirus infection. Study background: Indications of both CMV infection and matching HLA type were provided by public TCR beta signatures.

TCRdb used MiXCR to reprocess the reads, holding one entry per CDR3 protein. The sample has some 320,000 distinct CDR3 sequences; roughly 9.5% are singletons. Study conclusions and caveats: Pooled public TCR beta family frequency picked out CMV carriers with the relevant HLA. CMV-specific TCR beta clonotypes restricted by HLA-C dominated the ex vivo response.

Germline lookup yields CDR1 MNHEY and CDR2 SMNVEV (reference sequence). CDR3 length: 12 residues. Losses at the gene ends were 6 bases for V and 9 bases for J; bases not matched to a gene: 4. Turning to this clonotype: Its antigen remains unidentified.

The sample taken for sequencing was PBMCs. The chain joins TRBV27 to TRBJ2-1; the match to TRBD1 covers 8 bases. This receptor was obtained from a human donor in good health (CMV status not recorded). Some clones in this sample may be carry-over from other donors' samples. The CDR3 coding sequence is TGTGCCAGCAGGGACAGGGTCCGTGAGCAGTTCTTC. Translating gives CASRDRVREQFF.